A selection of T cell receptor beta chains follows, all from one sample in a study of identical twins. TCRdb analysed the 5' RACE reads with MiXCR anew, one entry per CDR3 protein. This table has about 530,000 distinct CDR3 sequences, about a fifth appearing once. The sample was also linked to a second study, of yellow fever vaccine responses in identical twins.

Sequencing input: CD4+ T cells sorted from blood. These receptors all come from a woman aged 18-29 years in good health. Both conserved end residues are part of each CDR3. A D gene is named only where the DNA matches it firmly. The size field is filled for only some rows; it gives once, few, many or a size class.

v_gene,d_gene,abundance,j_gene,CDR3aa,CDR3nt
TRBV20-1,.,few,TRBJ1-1,CSARDGTTSTEAFF,TGCAGTGCTAGAGACGGGACGACGAGCACTGAAGCTTTCTTT
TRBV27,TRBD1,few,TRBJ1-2,CASSLRQGSNYGYTF,TGTGCCAGCAGTTTAAGACAGGGGTCTAACTATGGCTACACCTTC
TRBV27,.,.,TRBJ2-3,CASSLSGGMGTDTQYF,TGTGCCAGCAGTTTATCGGGCGGGATGGGCACAGATACGCAGTATTTT
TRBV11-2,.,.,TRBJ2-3,CASSLVTGTDTQYF,TGTGCCAGCAGCTTAGTCACAGGCACAGATACGCAGTATTTT
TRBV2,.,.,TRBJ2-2,CASDRSANTGELFF,TGTGCCAGCGACAGGTCCGCGAACACCGGGGAGCTGTTTTTT
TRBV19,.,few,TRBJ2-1,CASSVNLYNEQFF,TGTGCCAGTAGTGTCAACCTTTACAATGAGCAGTTCTTC
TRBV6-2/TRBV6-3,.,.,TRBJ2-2,CASSSSRTRGYTGELFF,TGTGCCAGCAGCTCCTCGAGGACTCGGGGATACACCGGGGAGCTGTTTTTT
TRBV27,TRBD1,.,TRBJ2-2,CASARDRPSPNTGELFF,TGTGCCAGCGCGCGGGACAGGCCCTCCCCGAACACCGGGGAGCTGTTTTTT
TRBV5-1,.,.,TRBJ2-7,CASSPEGPLHEQYF,TGCGCCAGCAGCCCGGAAGGCCCCTTACACGAGCAGTACTTC
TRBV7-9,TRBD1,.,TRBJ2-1,CASSLTGTGFGEQFF,TGTGCCAGCAGTTTGACCGGGACAGGGTTCGGTGAGCAGTTCTTC
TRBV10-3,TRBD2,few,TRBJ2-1,CAIRVTSGGAGEQFF,TGTGCCATCAGGGTGACTAGCGGGGGGGCCGGTGAGCAGTTCTTC
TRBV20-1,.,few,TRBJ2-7,CSARDLGNEQYF,TGCAGTGCTAGAGATCTGGGTAACGAGCAGTACTTC
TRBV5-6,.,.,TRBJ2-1,CASTSERALYSSSYNEQFF,TGTGCCAGCACCTCGGAGCGGGCTCTGTATTCTAGCTCCTACAATGAGCAGTTCTTC
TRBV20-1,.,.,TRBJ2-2,CGLGAVGTGELFF,TGCGGATTAGGGGCGGTGGGGACCGGGGAGCTGTTTTTT
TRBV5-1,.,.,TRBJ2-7,CASSLELGRTEQYF,TGCGCCAGCAGCTTGGAGTTGGGGAGAACCGAGCAGTACTTC
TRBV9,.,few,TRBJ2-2,CASSVVWTKNTGELFF,TGTGCCAGCAGCGTAGTCTGGACCAAAAACACCGGGGAGCTGTTTTTT
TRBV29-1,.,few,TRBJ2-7,CSVVDRPYEQYF,TGCAGCGTCGTGGACAGACCCTACGAGCAGTACTTC
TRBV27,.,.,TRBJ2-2,CASSFIMIDTGELFF,TGTGCCAGCAGTTTCATCATGATAGACACCGGGGAGCTGTTTTTT
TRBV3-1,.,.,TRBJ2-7,CASSQESLTYEQYF,TGTGCCAGCAGCCAAGAGAGCCTTACCTACGAGCAGTACTTC
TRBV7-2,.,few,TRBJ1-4,CASSLVGGTNEKLFF,TGTGCCAGCAGCTTAGTGGGGGGAACTAATGAAAAACTGTTTTTT
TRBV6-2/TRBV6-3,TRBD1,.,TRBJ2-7,CASSQGAEPRGYEQYF,TGTGCCAGCAGCCAGGGGGCCGAACCCCGTGGTTACGAGCAGTACTTC
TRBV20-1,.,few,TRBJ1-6,CSARPKQGNNSPLHF,TGCAGTGCTAGACCCAAACAGGGCAATAATTCACCCCTCCACTTT
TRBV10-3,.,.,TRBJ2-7,CAISERGVEQYF,TGTGCCATCAGTGAGAGAGGGGTCGAGCAGTACTTC
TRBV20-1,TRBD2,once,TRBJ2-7,CSARPPVASGDYEQYF,TGCAGTGCTCGACCCCCTGTGGCTAGCGGGGACTACGAGCAGTACTTC
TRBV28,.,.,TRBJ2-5,CASSGLAIWGYQETQYF,TGTGCCAGCAGTGGACTGGCCATATGGGGTTACCAAGAGACCCAGTACTTC
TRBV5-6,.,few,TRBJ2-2,CASSFPQTGELFF,TGTGCCAGCAGCTTCCCGCAGACCGGGGAGCTGTTTTTT
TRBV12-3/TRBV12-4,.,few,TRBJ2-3,CASSLRLGTDTQYF,TGTGCCAGCAGTTTGAGACTGGGCACAGATACGCAGTATTTT
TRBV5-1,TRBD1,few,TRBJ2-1,CASSTKDRAYNEQFF,TGCGCCAGCAGCACCAAGGACAGGGCCTACAATGAGCAGTTCTTC
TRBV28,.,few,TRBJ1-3,CASSLSWGGNTIYF,TGTGCCAGCAGTTTGAGTTGGGGGGGAAACACCATATATTTT
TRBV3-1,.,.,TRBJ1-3,CASSQDGGNSGNTIYF,TGTGCCAGCAGCCAAGATGGGGGAAACTCTGGAAACACCATATATTTT
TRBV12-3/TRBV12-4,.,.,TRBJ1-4,CASSPDRRNEKLFF,TGTGCCAGCAGTCCCGATCGGCGTAATGAAAAACTGTTTTTT
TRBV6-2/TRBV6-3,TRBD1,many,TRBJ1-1,CASRPDRVNTEAFF,TGTGCCAGCAGACCCGACAGGGTGAACACTGAAGCTTTCTTT
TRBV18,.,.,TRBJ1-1,CASFFSSRWNTEAFF,TGTGCCAGCTTTTTTTCCTCCCGATGGAACACTGAAGCTTTCTTT
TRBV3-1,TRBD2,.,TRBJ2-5,CASSQDRGRVLETQYF,TGTGCCAGCAGCCAAGACCGCGGGAGAGTGTTGGAGACCCAGTACTTC
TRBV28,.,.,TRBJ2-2,CASSLDRPHTGELFF,TGTGCCAGCAGTTTAGATCGACCCCACACCGGGGAGCTGTTTTTT
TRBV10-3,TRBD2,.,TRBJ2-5,CAISEGGGLLQETQYF,TGTGCCATCAGTGAGGGTGGGGGACTACTTCAAGAGACCCAGTACTTC
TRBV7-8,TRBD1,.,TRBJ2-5,CASSPHDRAQETQYF,TGTGCCAGCAGCCCCCACGACAGGGCCCAAGAGACCCAGTACTTC
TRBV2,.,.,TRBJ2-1,CASSIRVAGGNEQFF,TGTGCCAGCAGTATAAGAGTAGCTGGGGGCAATGAGCAGTTCTTC
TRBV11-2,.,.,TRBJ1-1,CASSSGEASRAFF,TGTGCCAGCAGCTCGGGGGAGGCCTCCAGGGCTTTCTTT
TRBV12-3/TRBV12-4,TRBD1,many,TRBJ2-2,CASSLTGYTGELFF,TGTGCCAGCAGCCTGACAGGGTACACCGGGGAGCTGTTTTTT
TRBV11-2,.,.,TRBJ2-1,CASSLLIPYNEQFF,TGTGCCAGCAGCTTGCTCATCCCGTACAATGAGCAGTTCTTC
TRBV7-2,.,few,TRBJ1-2,CASSVMDSPTNYGYTF,TGTGCCAGCAGCGTAATGGACAGCCCGACGAACTATGGCTACACCTTC
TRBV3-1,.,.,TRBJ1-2,CASSQRSAKGYTF,TGTGCCAGCAGCCAACGGTCGGCGAAAGGCTACACCTTC
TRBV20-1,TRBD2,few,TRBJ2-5,CSARAASGSGETQYF,TGCAGTGCTAGAGCCGCTAGCGGGAGCGGTGAGACCCAGTACTTC
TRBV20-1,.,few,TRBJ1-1,CSAIPDRLRAEAFF,TGCAGTGCCATCCCCGACAGGTTGAGGGCTGAAGCTTTCTTT
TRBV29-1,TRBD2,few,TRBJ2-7,CSITTSGRGFAYEQYF,TGCAGCATAACGACTAGCGGGAGAGGGTTTGCCTACGAGCAGTACTTC
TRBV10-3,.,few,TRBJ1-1,CATIGVNTEAFF,TGTGCCACGATCGGGGTGAACACTGAAGCTTTCTTT
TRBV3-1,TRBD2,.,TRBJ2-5,CASSQRGAGETQYF,TGTGCCAGCAGCCAGCGGGGGGCCGGGGAGACCCAGTACTTC
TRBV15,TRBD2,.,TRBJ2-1,CATSSQGLAGVNEQFF,TGTGCCACCAGCAGCCAGGGACTAGCGGGAGTCAATGAGCAGTTCTTC
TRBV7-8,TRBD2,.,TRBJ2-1,CASSLILASGRNEQFF,TGTGCCAGCAGCTTAATCCTTGCTAGCGGGAGGAATGAGCAGTTCTTC
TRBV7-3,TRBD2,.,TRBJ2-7,CASSPSGLTYEQYF,TGTGCCAGCAGTCCTAGCGGTTTAACCTACGAGCAGTACTTC
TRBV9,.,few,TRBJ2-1,CASSVSAGTYNEQFF,TGTGCCAGCAGCGTAAGCGCAGGGACTTACAATGAGCAGTTCTTC
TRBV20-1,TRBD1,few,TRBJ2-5,CSARALRGTGRETQYF,TGCAGTGCTAGAGCCCTCCGAGGGACAGGTAGAGAGACCCAGTACTTC
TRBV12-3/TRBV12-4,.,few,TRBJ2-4,CASSLLQGPKNIQYF,TGTGCCAGCAGCCTACTACAGGGTCCCAAAAACATTCAGTACTTC